This entry lists 23 T cell receptor beta chains sequenced from one sample in a study of PD-L1 blockade in urothelial cancer. Libraries were prepared by immunoSEQ multiplex PCR; TCRdb keeps only in-frame clonotypes and omits some of them. This table has roughly 30,000 clones, over 70% appearing once. Regarding time point: pretreatment peripheral blood. The sample here was PBMCs, taken around atezolizumab (anti-PD-L1) treatment. The receptors shown here come from a man aged 55 to 70 with urothelial cancer.

V and J are TRBV7-6 and TRBJ2-3; D possibly corresponds to TRBD2 (6 bases). This CDR3 has 17 amino acids. Germline CDR1 is SGHVS and CDR2 is FNYEAQ. V was cut by 1 base and J by 1 base, with 15 bases left in between. The CDR3 loop is CASSLVGGTKGTDTQYF. The CDR3 DNA follows: TGTGCCAGCAGCTTAGTAGGCGGGACGAAGGGCACAGATACGCAGTATTTT.

This chain connects TRBV6-4 to TRBJ2-2, with TRBD2 matching 10 bases. The CDR3 has 15 residues. V shed 4 bases, J shed 1 base, and the junction held 0 bases outside the gene matches. The germline gives CDR1 MRHNA, CDR2 SNTAGT. As DNA, the CDR3 is TGTGCCAGCAGTGGGACTAGCGGGAACACCGGGGAGCTGTTTTTT. As protein: CASSGTSGNTGELFF.

In nucleotides, the CDR3 is TGTGCCAGCAGCTCCATCGGACAGGGGGCTGTCTACGAGCAGTACTTC. Its protein is CASSSIGQGAVYEQYF. The V call is TRBV7-9, the J call TRBJ2-7; 11 bases agree with TRBD1. Trimming at V came to 4 bases and at J to 3 bases, leaving 8 bases not matched to a gene. The CDR3 spans 16 residues. Germline-derived CDR1 and CDR2 are SEHNR and FQNEAQ (reference sequence).

This clone was seen just once. The V call is TRBV5-1, the J call TRBJ2-5, with 12 bases aligning to TRBD2. There are 16 residues in the CDR3. Germline values: CDR1 SGHRS, CDR2 YFSETQ. The ends lost 0 bases at V and 3 bases at J; junction bases unmatched: 3. CDR3 protein: CASSLASGRGEETQYF. The DNA of the CDR3 is TGCGCCAGCAGCTTGGCTAGCGGGAGGGGAGAAGAGACCCAGTACTTC.

The rearrangement links TRBV5-8 to TRBJ2-5; 11 bases align to TRBD2. In germline, CDR1 is SGHTS, CDR2 YDEGEE. The CDR3 spans 15 residues. The J segment lost 5 bases and the V segment lost 4 bases, leaving 7 bases of the junction unmatched. CDR3 nucleotides: TGTGCCAGCAGCCACCGACTAGCGGGATCGGAGACCCAGTACTTC. It is translated as CASSHRLAGSETQYF.

V and J are TRBV6-5 and TRBJ1-5, with D uncertain. The V gene lost 2 bases and the J gene lost 4 bases, with 12 bases spanning the gap. The CDR3 spans 15 residues. Germline CDR1 MNHEY, CDR2 SVGAGI. For the CDR3, the DNA is TGTGCCAGCAGTTACGATCCCGCAGGAAATCAGCCCCAGCATTTT. It specifies CASSYDPAGNQPQHF.

V and J are TRBV7-9 and TRBJ2-1; 7 bases agree with TRBD2. CDR1 is SEHNR and CDR2 is FQNEAQ in the germline V gene (reference sequence). The CDR3 is made up of 15 amino acids. V was pared by 5 bases and J by 3 bases, with 7 bases of the junction left unmatched. CDR3: CASSAQGGGYNEQFF. CDR3 sequence (DNA): TGTGCCAGCAGCGCCCAGGGCGGGGGCTACAATGAGCAGTTCTTC.

The rearrangement uses TRBV4-3 and TRBJ1-2, with a possible D match to TRBD1 (6 bases). Trimming shortened V by 0 bases and J by 8 bases, and 16 bases separated the two germline ends. Germline CDR1 LGHNA, CDR2 YSLEER. This CDR3 has 15 residues. In DNA form, the CDR3 reads TGCGCCAGCAGCCAAGATTCCTCGGGGGGGCGAGGCTACACCTTC. It is translated as CASSQDSSGGRGYTF.

The chain recombines TRBV11-1 with TRBJ2-1; D possibly corresponds to TRBD2 (5 bases). The germline V gene has CDR1 SGHAT and CDR2 FQDESV (reference sequence). This CDR3 contains 16 residues. Trimming cost V 3 bases and J 2 bases, with 14 bases left between them. The chain's CDR3 is CASSLLRGVTYNEQFF. In DNA form, the CDR3 reads TGTGCCAGCAGCTTGCTCCGGGGAGTAACCTACAATGAGCAGTTCTTC.

This clone has more than one count but fewer than ten. The V call is TRBV6-1, the J call TRBJ2-1; 10 nucleotides align to TRBD2. The germline gives CDR1 MNHNS, CDR2 SASEGT. The CDR3 is 14 amino acids. Unmatched junction bases numbered 6, after V lost 7 bases and J lost 6 bases. The CDR3 DNA follows: TGTGCCAGCATCTTAGCGGGAGGTCGCAATGAGCAGTTCTTC. Translation gives CASILAGGRNEQFF.

The V gene is TRBV7-3, the J gene TRBJ2-1; D is possibly TRBD2 (6 bases). This CDR3 region has 15 residues. Trimming took off 5 bases at V and 6 bases at J, with 17 bases between the two ends. Germline V gene lookup returns CDR1 SGHTA and CDR2 FQGTGA. Here the CDR3 reads CASSPRRRDFNEQFF. CDR3 bases: TGTGCCAGCAGCCCTAGACGGCGGGATTTCAATGAGCAGTTCTTC.

The V call is TRBV27, the J call TRBJ2-7, with a possible D match to TRBD2 (6 bases). CDR3 length: 15 residues. Trimming left V 2 bases short and J 2 bases short, with 13 bases between. Germline CDR1 reads MNHEY; CDR2 reads SMNVEV (reference sequence). For the CDR3, the DNA is TGTGCCAGCAGTTTAGCCGGGACTCCAACCTACGAGCAGTACTTC. Its protein is CASSLAGTPTYEQYF.

V and J are TRBV29-1 and TRBJ1-4, with D unclear. CDR1 and CDR2 from the germline V gene are SQVTM and ANQGSEA. CDR3 length: 13 amino acids. V was shortened by 4 bases and J by 4 bases, with 10 bases between the two germline ends. The CDR3 loop is CSVVGVDNEKLFF. In DNA, the CDR3 is TGCAGCGTTGTCGGGGTTGATAATGAAAAACTGTTTTTT. Variable domain in full (rest from reference TRBV29-1 and TRBJ1-4): SAVISQKPSRDICQRGTSLTIQCQVDSQVTMMFWYRQQPGQSLTLIATANQGSEATYESGFVIDKFPISRPNLTFSTLTVSNMSPEDSSIYLCSVVGVDNEKLFFGSGTQLSVL.

The V call is TRBV18, the J call TRBJ1-5, with a possible D match to TRBD1 (6 bases). Trimming pared 0 bases from V and 8 bases from J, leaving 11 bases between. The CDR3 is made up of 14 amino acids. Germline loops: CDR1 KGHSH, CDR2 LQKENI. In DNA, the CDR3 is TGTGCCAGCTCACCACCTGGGGGCTTTGAGCCCCAGCATTTT. Its protein is CASSPPGGFEPQHF.

The chain has TRBV11-2 and TRBJ1-6; perhaps TRBD1 as D (6 bases). The CDR3 sequence is 12 residues long. Germline V gives CDR1 SGHAT, CDR2 FQNNGV. Trimming removed 6 bases from V and 14 bases from J, with 14 bases in between. CDR3 loop: CASSYTGQALHF. In DNA form, the CDR3 reads TGTGCCAGCAGTTATACAGGGCAGGCCCTCCACTTT. Together with reference TRBV11-2 and TRBJ1-6, the CDR3 gives the full variable domain: EAGVAQSPRYKIIEKRQSVAFWCNPISGHATLYWYQQILGQGPKLLIQFQNNGVVDDSQLPKDRFSAERLKGVDSTLKIQPAKLEDSAVYLCASSYTGQALHFGNGTRLTVT.

J is TRBJ2-1 and V is TRBV19, with 14 bases that match TRBD2. Germline V lookup: CDR1 LNHDA, CDR2 SQIVND (reference sequence). Germline trimming cut 6 bases from V and 1 base from J; bases unmatched to any gene: 11. CDR3 length equals 19 residues. The CDR3 DNA is TGTGCCAGTAGGGAGGGACTAGCGGGAGCCGAGAGTTCCTACAATGAGCAGTTCTTC. Residues: CASREGLAGAESSYNEQFF.

The chain carries TRBV5-1 and TRBJ2-1; TRBD2 matches at 8 bases. CDR1 is SGHRS and CDR2 is YFSETQ in the germline V gene. The V and J ends lost 6 bases and 8 bases, in that order; junction bases with no gene match: 13. The CDR3 totals 15 residues. The CDR3 DNA reads TGCGCCAGCATCCGGAGCGGGAGTTCTTCCCATGAGCAGTTCTTC. Its protein is CASIRSGSSSHEQFF.

The chain uses TRBV28 and TRBJ2-7; D perhaps matches TRBD1 (5 bases). Deletions cut 6 bases from V and 3 bases from J, with 9 bases between. The CDR3 totals 12 residues. Germline assignment: CDR1 MDHEN and CDR2 SYDVKM. The CDR3 DNA sequence: TGTGCCAGCAGAGGGGCCCTCTACGAGCAGTACTTC. Translation gives CASRGALYEQYF. Full variable domain (outside the CDR3, taken from reference TRBV28 and TRBJ2-7): DVKVTQSSRYLVKRTGEKVFLECVQDMDHENMFWYRQDPGLGLRLIYFSYDVKMKEKGDIPEGYSVSREKKERFSLILESASTNQTSMYLCASRGALYEQYFGPGTRLTVT.

V usage is TRBV18 and J usage is TRBJ2-3; 7 nucleotides match TRBD1. V was pared by 6 bases and J by 8 bases, with 14 bases of the junction left unmatched. The CDR3 loop spans 15 amino acids. CDR1 is KGHSH and CDR2 is LQKENI in the germline V gene. CDR3 sequence reads: CASSPPSGTALTQYF. CDR3 coding DNA: TGTGCCAGCTCGCCCCCGTCCGGGACAGCCCTTACGCAGTATTTT.

The chain carries TRBV5-4 and TRBJ2-7; 7 bases are shared with TRBD2. Germline CDR1 is SGHNT and CDR2 is YYREEE (reference sequence). The V gene end was trimmed by 1 base and the J gene end by 3 bases; junction bases not matched to a gene: 4. CDR3 length equals 14 residues. The CDR3 DNA reads TGTGCCAGCAGCTTGAGGACTAGTCACTACGAGCAGTACTTC. As protein: CASSLRTSHYEQYF.

V and J are TRBV10-2 and TRBJ2-5; TRBD2 might be the D (6 bases). The length of the CDR3 is 16 residues. Germline CDR1 WSHSY, CDR2 SAAADI. V was clipped by 6 bases and J by 4 bases, with 21 bases between them. The DNA for the CDR3 is TGCGCCAGCAGAGTAAGCGGCGGGGCCCGGGGAGAGACCCAGTACTTC. Its translation is CASRVSGGARGETQYF.

This clone was observed a single time. The chain uses TRBV21-1 and TRBJ2-3; TRBD1, the table's D call, lacks a check against the DNA. TRBV21-1 is an annotated pseudogene. This CDR3 contains 14 residues. CDR3 nucleotides: TGTGCCAGCAGCCGGGACATTAGCACAGATACGCAGTATTTT. Protein sequence: CASSRDISTDTQYF.

The chain couples TRBV18 to TRBJ1-1; 9 bases align to TRBD1. Trimming removed 3 bases from V and 11 bases from J; junction bases left unmatched: 10. Looked up from germline, CDR1 is KGHSH and CDR2 is LQKENI. CDR3 size: 14 residues. Written as DNA, the CDR3 is TGTGCCAGCTCACCCGTCGGACAGGGGACGCGGGCTTTCTTT. Protein sequence: CASSPVGQGTRAFF.